This T cell receptor (beta chain) was documented in a study of memory CD4+ T cells and cytomegalovirus serostatus. Whole-study findings and limits: The CMV-associated TCR signature appears largely within the CD4+ memory repertoire.

The sort gate was single viable CD3+CD4+CD8-CD45RO+ cells for memory CD4+ T cells. CD4+ T cells were isolated by positive magnetic selection. Germline loops: CDR1 SEHNR, CDR2 FQNEAQ (reference sequence). CDR3 length: 15 residues. Between the trimmed V and J ends, which lost 5 bases and 4 bases, there was a span of 17 bases. The repertoire was sequenced with immunoSEQ multiplex PCR; TCRdb's copy has only in-frame clones and lacks some. The sample holds around 50,000 clones, around four fifths seen once. Concerning this clone itself: Antigen: not known.

The V and J genes are TRBV7-9 and TRBJ1-1; no firm D call. The specimen sequenced was memory CD4+ T cells from blood. This sequence originates from an adult in good health and CMV-seronegative. The CDR3 sequence is CASSTPAGGFTEAFF. CDR3 sequence (DNA): TGTGCCAGCAGCACCCCGGCGGGAGGGTTCACTGAAGCTTTCTTT.